Here is one T cell receptor (beta chain) with its context. Method: immunoSEQ multiplex PCR; TCRdb's copy keeps in-frame clones and lacks some. In the table there are under 250,000 clones, about nine tenths of which are singletons. These data belong to a study of blood T cell repertoires in COVID-19. Study in general: In each case, the material was cDNA or gDNA derived from T cells, B-cell-depleted T cells, or PBMCs.

Germline CDR1 SEHNR, CDR2 FQNEAQ (reference sequence). V lost 5 bases to trimming and J lost 5 bases; unmatched junction nucleotides: 13. This CDR3 is 16 amino acids long. The clonotype was recovered from a man aged 30 to 45 with COVID-19, enrolled during active disease. Sequencing input: peripheral blood. The genes are TRBV7-9 and TRBJ2-3; 7 positions match TRBD1. The CDR3 spells CASSRMDRQYIDTQYF. CDR3 coding DNA: TGTGCCAGCAGCCGAATGGACAGGCAGTACATAGATACGCAGTATTTT.